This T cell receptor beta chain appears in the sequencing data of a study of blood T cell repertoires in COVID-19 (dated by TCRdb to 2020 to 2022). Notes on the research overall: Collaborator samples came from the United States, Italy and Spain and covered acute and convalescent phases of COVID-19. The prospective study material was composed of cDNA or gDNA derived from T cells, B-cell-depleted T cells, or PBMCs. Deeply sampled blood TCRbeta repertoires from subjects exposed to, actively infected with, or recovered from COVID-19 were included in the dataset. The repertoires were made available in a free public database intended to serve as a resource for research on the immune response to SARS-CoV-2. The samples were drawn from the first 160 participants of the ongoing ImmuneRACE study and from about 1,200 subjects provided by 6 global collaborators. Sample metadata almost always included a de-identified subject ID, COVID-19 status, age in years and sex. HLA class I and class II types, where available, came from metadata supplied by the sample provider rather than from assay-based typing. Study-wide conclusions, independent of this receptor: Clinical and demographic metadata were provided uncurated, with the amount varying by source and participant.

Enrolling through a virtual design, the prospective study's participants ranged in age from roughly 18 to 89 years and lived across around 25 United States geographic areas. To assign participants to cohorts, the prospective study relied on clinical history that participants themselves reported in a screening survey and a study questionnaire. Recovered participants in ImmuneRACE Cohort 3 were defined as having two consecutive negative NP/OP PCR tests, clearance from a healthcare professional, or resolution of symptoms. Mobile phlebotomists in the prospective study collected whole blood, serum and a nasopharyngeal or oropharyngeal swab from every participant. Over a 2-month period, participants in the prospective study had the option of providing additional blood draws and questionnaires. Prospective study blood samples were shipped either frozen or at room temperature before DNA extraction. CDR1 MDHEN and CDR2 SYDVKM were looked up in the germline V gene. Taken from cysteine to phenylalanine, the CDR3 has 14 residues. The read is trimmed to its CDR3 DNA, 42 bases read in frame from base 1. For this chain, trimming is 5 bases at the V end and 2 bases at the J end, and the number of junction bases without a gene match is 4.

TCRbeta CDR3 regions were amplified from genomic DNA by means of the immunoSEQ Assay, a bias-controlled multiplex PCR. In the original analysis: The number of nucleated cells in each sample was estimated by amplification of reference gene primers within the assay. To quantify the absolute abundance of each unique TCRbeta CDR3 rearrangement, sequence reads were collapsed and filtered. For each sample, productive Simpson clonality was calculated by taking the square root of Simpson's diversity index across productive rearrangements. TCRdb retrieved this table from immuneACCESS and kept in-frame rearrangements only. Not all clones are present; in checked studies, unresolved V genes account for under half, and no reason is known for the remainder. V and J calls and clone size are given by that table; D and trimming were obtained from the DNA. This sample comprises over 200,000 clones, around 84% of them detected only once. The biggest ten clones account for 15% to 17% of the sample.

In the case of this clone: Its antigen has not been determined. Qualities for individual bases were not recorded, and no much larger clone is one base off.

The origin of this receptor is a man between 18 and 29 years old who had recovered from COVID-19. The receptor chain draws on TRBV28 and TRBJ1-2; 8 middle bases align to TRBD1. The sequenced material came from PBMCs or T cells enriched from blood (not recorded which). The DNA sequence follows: TGTGCCAGCAGTCCGGGACAGGTCAACTATGGCTACACCTTC. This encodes CASSPGQVNYGYTF.